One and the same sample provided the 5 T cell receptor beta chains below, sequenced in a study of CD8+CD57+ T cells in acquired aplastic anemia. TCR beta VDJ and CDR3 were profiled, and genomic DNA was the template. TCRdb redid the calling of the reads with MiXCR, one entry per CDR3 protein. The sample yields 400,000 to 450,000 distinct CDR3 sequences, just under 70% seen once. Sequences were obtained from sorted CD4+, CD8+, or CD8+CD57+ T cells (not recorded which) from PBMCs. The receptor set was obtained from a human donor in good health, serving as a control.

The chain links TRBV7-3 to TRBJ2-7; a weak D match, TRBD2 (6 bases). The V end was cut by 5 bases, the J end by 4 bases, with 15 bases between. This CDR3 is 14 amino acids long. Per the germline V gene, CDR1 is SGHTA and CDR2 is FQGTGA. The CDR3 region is CASSPGTYQYEQYF. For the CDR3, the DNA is TGTGCCAGCAGCCCGGGGACTTATCAGTACGAGCAGTACTTC.

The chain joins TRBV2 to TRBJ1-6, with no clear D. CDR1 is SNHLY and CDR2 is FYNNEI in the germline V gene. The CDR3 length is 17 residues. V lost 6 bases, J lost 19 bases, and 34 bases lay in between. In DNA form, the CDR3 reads TGTGCCAGCAGACTCCAACAGACCAGGAACACTGAAGCTTTCTTTCACTTT. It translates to CASRLQQTRNTEAFFHF.

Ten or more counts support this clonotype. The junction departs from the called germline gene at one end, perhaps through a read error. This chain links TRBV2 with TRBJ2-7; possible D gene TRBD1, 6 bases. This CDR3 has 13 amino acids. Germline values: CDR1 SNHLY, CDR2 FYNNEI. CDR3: CASSDQNRVISSF. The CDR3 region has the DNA TGTGCCAGCAGCGACCAGAACAGGGTGATCTCGAGCTTC. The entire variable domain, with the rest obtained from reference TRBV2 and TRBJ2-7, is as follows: EPEVTQTPSHQVTQMGQEVILRCVPISNHLYFYWYRQILGQKVEFLVSFYNNEISEKSEIFDDQFSVERPDGSNFTLKIRSTKLEDSAMYFCASSDQNRVISSFGPGTRLTVT.

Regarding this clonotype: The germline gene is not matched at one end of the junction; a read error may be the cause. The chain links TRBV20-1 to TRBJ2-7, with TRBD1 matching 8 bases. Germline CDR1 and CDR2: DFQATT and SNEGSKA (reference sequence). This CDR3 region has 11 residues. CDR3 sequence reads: CGARYDRGGYF. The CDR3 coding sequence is TGCGGTGCGCGGTACGACAGGGGCGGTTACTTC.

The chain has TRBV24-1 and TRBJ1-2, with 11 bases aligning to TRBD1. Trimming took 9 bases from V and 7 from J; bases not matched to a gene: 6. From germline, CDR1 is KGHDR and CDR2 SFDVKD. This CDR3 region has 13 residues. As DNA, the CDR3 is TGTGCCACCGGACAGGGGGCGCAGGGTGGCTACACCTTC. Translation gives CATGQGAQGGYTF.